This TCR beta chain was sequenced for a study of long-term antiretroviral therapy in people with HIV. Study-level results: Post-ART, diversity grew, though it stayed under transplant donor control levels.

Remarks on this clone: The antigen remains undetermined.

It was version v3.0 of the immunoSEQ assay that was run at survey level. Generated by immunoSEQ multiplex PCR, the TCRdb table keeps only in-frame clones and is missing some. The table includes tens of thousands of clones, over 80% detected once. This CDR3 has 15 residues. Per germline, CDR1 SGHVS and CDR2 FQNEAQ. The trim removed 6 bases at V and 5 bases at J, leaving 7 bases unmatched. Held in samples before DNA extraction were 1-10 million cryopreserved PBMC. The origin of this receptor is a man in his fifties or sixties with HIV. The chain combines TRBV7-8 with TRBJ2-7; 13 nucleotides match TRBD2. Sequenced material: unsorted PBMCs, taken 3.2 years before starting antiretroviral therapy. The CDR3 sequence is CASSLGTSGINEQYF. The CDR3 DNA sequence: TGTGCCAGCAGTCTCGGGACTAGCGGGATCAACGAGCAGTACTTC.